These 8 T cell receptor beta chains share one sample of origin, sequenced in a study of T cell responses to AZD1222 COVID-19 vaccine. Libraries were prepared by immunoSEQ multiplex PCR; TCRdb keeps only in-frame clonotypes and omits some of them. This repertoire shows 150,000 to 200,000 clones, about nine tenths found once; its top ten account for about 6.1%. The sample in question was peripheral blood, obtained on day 0 of AZD1222 vaccination. These receptors all stem from an adult in good health.

This clone is a singleton in its sample. The chain combines TRBV10-3 with TRBJ1-4; 10 positions match TRBD1. The CDR3 has 14 residues. Germline CDR1 and CDR2: ENHRY and SYGVKD. V was pared by 4 bases and J by 8 bases, with 4 bases of the junction left unmatched. This chain's CDR3 is CAISGQGAGEKLFF. The CDR3 DNA follows: TGTGCCATCAGTGGACAGGGGGCAGGAGAAAAACTGTTTTTT.

This clone was recorded a few times. The rearrangement uses TRBV6-5 and TRBJ2-5; D is tentatively TRBD1 or TRBD2 (5 bases each). The CDR3 has 15 residues. With 7 bases removed from V and 1 base from J, the gap between germline ends came to 16 bases. Germline assignment: CDR1 MNHEY and CDR2 SVGAGI. CDR3 protein: CASTIRGRTQETQYF. The DNA for the CDR3 is TGTGCCAGCACGATAAGGGGACGGACCCAAGAGACCCAGTACTTC.

The rearrangement links TRBV7-2 to TRBJ2-2; TRBD2 agrees at 13 bases. Germline loops: CDR1 SGHTA, CDR2 FQGNSA. The V segment lost 5 bases and the J segment 6 bases; nucleotides outside the gene matches: 9. This CDR3 is 17 amino acids long. Written as DNA, the CDR3 is TGTGCCAGCAGCACGCAACTACTAGCGGGAGGGCCCGGGGAGCTGTTTTTT. This gives the protein CASSTQLLAGGPGELFF.

The rearrangement uses TRBV7-9 and TRBJ2-5; the D gene is possibly TRBD2 (5 bases). CDR1 and CDR2 from the germline V gene are SEHNR and FQNEAQ (reference sequence). Deletions cut 5 bases from V and 4 bases from J, with 17 bases between. The CDR3 sequence is 15 residues long. The CDR3 loop is CASSRTPQMSETQYF. CDR3 DNA sequence: TGTGCCAGCAGCCGGACTCCGCAGATGTCAGAGACCCAGTACTTC.

J is TRBJ2-3 and V is TRBV27; 10 bases agree with TRBD2. CDR3 length: 16 residues. The V and J ends lost 5 bases and 5 bases, in that order; junction bases with no gene match: 10. The germline V gene has CDR1 MNHEY and CDR2 SMNVEV (reference sequence). The DNA of the CDR3 is TGTGCCAGCAGTACCCCCCCTAGCGGGGGAATAGATACGCAGTATTTT. This codes for CASSTPPSGGIDTQYF.

The V gene is TRBV10-3, the J gene TRBJ2-7; 13 bases align to TRBD2. After removal of 6 bases from V and 2 bases from J, the junction contained 4 bases not matched to a gene. This CDR3 is 15 amino acids long. The germline gives CDR1 ENHRY, CDR2 SYGVKD. The chain's CDR3 is CAIRKGLAGPYEQYF. In nucleotides, the CDR3 is TGTGCCATCAGAAAGGGACTAGCGGGACCCTACGAGCAGTACTTC.

The chain recombines TRBV5-1 with TRBJ1-2; D is perhaps TRBD1 (6 bases). Germline CDR1 SGHRS, CDR2 YFSETQ. CDR3 length: 14 amino acids. The ends were cut back, 7 bases at V and 8 bases at J, with 21 bases in the middle. Written as DNA, the CDR3 is TGCGCCAGCCTAACCGACCCGACAGGCTTAGGCTACACCTTC. It translates to CASLTDPTGLGYTF.

The chain uses TRBV28 and TRBJ1-5; D is unclear. V lost 3 bases, J lost 3 bases, and 12 bases lay in between. The CDR3 runs 15 residues. Germline lookup yields CDR1 MDHEN and CDR2 SYDVKM. This chain's CDR3 is CASSLRERNNQPQHF. For the CDR3, the DNA is TGTGCCAGCAGTTTGAGGGAGAGAAACAATCAGCCCCAGCATTTT.